This T cell receptor (beta chain) was captured in a study of cytotoxic CD8 clonotypes in ibrutinib-treated CLL. At the level of the study: Median treatment time before response sampling was 12 months, range 6 to 36.

The assay was immunoSEQ multiplex PCR, and TCRdb's table has in-frame clones only and misses some. The sample lists some 200,000 clones; just over 70% were seen once. The CDR3 has 12 amino acids. Germline CDR1 is SGHRS and CDR2 is YFSETQ. The ends were cut back, 6 bases at V and 3 bases at J, with 8 bases in the middle. About 2.2 micrograms of genomic DNA came from cryopreserved PBMCs for TCR beta libraries. The source material was PBMCs, sampled after 12 months of ibrutinib treatment. The receptor comes from a human donor with chronic lymphocytic leukemia. This chain uses TRBV5-1 with TRBJ2-3; TRBD1 or TRBD2 may be the D gene (5 bases each). The CDR3 region is CASTWGTDTQYF. CDR3 nucleotides: TGCGCCAGCACGTGGGGGACAGATACGCAGTATTTT.